Sequencing of this T cell receptor beta chain was carried out in a study of response to subunit inactivated influenza vaccine. Study conclusions and caveats: Seasonal influenza vaccination, on each occasion, was suggested by the authors to recruit few new T cells.

CDR3 length equals 14 residues. V was shortened by 0 bases and J by 2 bases, with 8 bases between the two germline ends. Per germline, CDR1 MGHRA and CDR2 YSYEKL. This clonotype was found a few times. Its target is not known. Using its own MiXCR run on the RT-PCR reads, TCRdb lists one record per CDR3 protein. Of about 480,000 distinct CDR3 sequences detected, around 9.9% appear once; the ten largest clones hold roughly 12%. The receptor was derived from a man aged 50 to 60 who received an inactivated influenza vaccine. Sequences were derived from PBMCs from blood, sampled about 40 days after vaccination. J is TRBJ2-7 and V is TRBV4-1; D uncertain. The CDR3 nucleotides are TGCGCCAGCAGCCAAGAAGCCACCGCCTACGAGCAGTACTTC. It is translated as CASSQEATAYEQYF.